The text below deals with one T cell receptor (beta chain). V gave up 6 bases and J gave up 0 bases, with 19 bases separating them. This CDR3 region has 16 residues. Germline V gene lookup returns CDR1 SQVTM and CDR2 ANQGSEA. This specimen comes from a study of CD8 T cells in Susac syndrome. The RNA input was about 0.5 to 1 ug, and it was reverse transcribed with random hexamers. TCRdb re-derived calls from the immunoSEQ multiplex PCR reads in MiXCR, one entry per CDR3 protein. This sample has around 190,000 distinct CDR3 sequences, with around 95% found just once. The clonotype comes from a human donor in good health. This chain joins TRBV29-1 and TRBJ2-3; D might be TRBD1 or TRBD2, each matching 5 bases. Sequenced: CD4+ T cells from PBMCs. CDR3 residues: CSVGAPRGASTDTQYF. The CDR3, as DNA: TGCAGCGTGGGCGCCCCCCGGGGCGCGAGCACAGATACGCAGTATTTT.